These 21 T cell receptor beta chains were sequenced from one sample in a study of cytomegalovirus exposure and HLA in healthy donors. Researchers ran the PCR with 60 Vbeta and 13 Jbeta primers. Some clones are missing from TCRdb's copy, which holds only in-frame ones; the method was immunoSEQ multiplex PCR. The sample contains about 220,000 clones, 76% of which appear only once. Sequenced sample: PBMCs. These TCRs come from a man aged 18 to 30 in good health and CMV-seronegative.

This clone was counted a single time. Within the sample, other DNA sequences also encode this same CDR3. The V gene is TRBV5-1, the J gene TRBJ2-1, with 8 bases aligning to TRBD1. Germline loops: CDR1 SGHRS, CDR2 YFSETQ. V lost 0 bases to trimming and J lost 3 bases; unmatched junction nucleotides: 5. The CDR3 is made up of 16 amino acids. The CDR3 sequence is CASSLVVTGGYNEQFF. The CDR3 coding sequence is TGCGCCAGCAGCTTGGTTGTAACAGGGGGCTACAATGAGCAGTTCTTC. Full variable domain (rest looked up from reference TRBV5-1 and TRBJ2-1): KAGVTQTPRYLIKTRGQQVTLSCSPISGHRSVSWYQQTPGQGLQFLFEYFSETQRNKGNFPGRFSGRQFSNSRSEMNVSTLELGDSALYLCASSLVVTGGYNEQFFGPGTRLTVL.

The genes are TRBV6-5 and TRBJ1-1; possible D gene TRBD1, 5 bases. This CDR3 has 14 amino acids. The ends were cut back, 6 bases at V and 10 bases at J, with 21 bases in the middle. Germline CDR1 is MNHEY and CDR2 is SVGAGI. DNA of the CDR3: TGTGCCAGCAGAACTGACAGTTCTCAACGGTTAGCTTTCTTT. It is translated as CASRTDSSQRLAFF.

This clone showed up just a few times. CDR3 nucleotide sequence: TGTGCCACCAGCAGAGATAGAAACTATGGCTACACCTTC. Amino acid sequence: CATSRDRNYGYTF. The chain couples TRBV15 to TRBJ1-2; D is undetermined. The CDR3 covers 13 residues. The germline gives CDR1 LNHNV, CDR2 YYDKDF (reference sequence). V gave up 0 bases and J gave up 2 bases, with 4 bases separating them.

This chain uses TRBV7-3 with TRBJ2-3, with 14 bases identical to TRBD2. The CDR3 length is 19 residues. V was clipped by 3 bases and J by 1 base; unmatched bases: 9. Germline assignment: CDR1 SGHTA and CDR2 FQGTGA. CDR3 coding DNA: TGTGCCAGCAGCTTTTTGACTAGCGGGAGGGCCTTGGGCACAGATACGCAGTATTTT. Translation: CASSFLTSGRALGTDTQYF.

For this clone: No DNA is shown, since the ends of the CDR3 on it are uncertain; the CDR3 is the one TCRdb lists. The J gene is TRBJ1-5, the V gene TRBV6-6; the table's D gene call, TRBD1, was not cross checked with the DNA. Germline CDR1 is MNHNY and CDR2 is SVGAGI (reference sequence). Both ends counted, the CDR3 spans 15 residues. CDR3 protein: CASSTSTGNNQPQHF.

This rearrangement joins TRBV2 to TRBJ2-7; 7 bases align to TRBD1. The V gene end was trimmed by 7 bases and the J gene end by 3 bases; junction bases not matched to a gene: 12. CDR1 and CDR2 from the germline V gene are SNHLY and FYNNEI. The CDR3 is 15 residues long. DNA of the CDR3: TGTGCCAGCAAGAGTTTTGCAGGGGGTATCTACGAGCAGTACTTC. It codes for CASKSFAGGIYEQYF.

V is TRBV27 and J is TRBJ2-1; TRBD2 matches at 13 bases. V lost 3 bases, J lost 7 bases, and 3 bases stayed unmatched. From germline, CDR1 is MNHEY and CDR2 SMNVEV (reference sequence). The CDR3 is made up of 15 amino acids. CDR3 DNA: TGTGCCAGCAGTTTGACTAGCGGGAGGAGAAATGAGCAGTTCTTC. Its translation: CASSLTSGRRNEQFF.

This clone was seen more than once but under ten times. V is TRBV7-6 and J is TRBJ1-4; a weak D match, TRBD1 (5 bases). CDR3 length equals 16 residues. Trimming stripped 0 bases from V and 7 bases from J, with 15 bases between. Germline-derived CDR1 and CDR2 are SGHVS and FNYEAQ. This chain's CDR3 is CASSLASGRRGEKLFF. The CDR3 DNA follows: TGTGCCAGCAGCTTAGCTTCAGGGAGGCGAGGTGAAAAACTGTTTTTT.

The chain couples TRBV5-1 to TRBJ1-2; a possible D gene is TRBD1 (6 bases). The CDR3 loop spans 13 amino acids. The germline CDR1 and CDR2 sequences are SGHRS and YFSETQ. The V end was cut by 2 bases, the J end by 4 bases, with 9 bases between. The CDR3 sequence: CASSFGDTYGYTF. CDR3 nucleotides: TGCGCCAGCAGCTTCGGGGACACCTATGGCTACACCTTC. Combining the CDR3 with reference TRBV5-1 and TRBJ1-2 gives the whole variable domain KAGVTQTPRYLIKTRGQQVTLSCSPISGHRSVSWYQQTPGQGLQFLFEYFSETQRNKGNFPGRFSGRQFSNSRSEMNVSTLELGDSALYLCASSFGDTYGYTFGSGTRLTVV.

V gene TRBV18 combines with J gene TRBJ2-3; D is possibly TRBD2 (5 bases). CDR3 length equals 14 residues. V was cut by 5 bases and J by 4 bases, with 13 bases left in between. The V gene's germline CDR1 is KGHSH and CDR2 LQKENI. The CDR3 DNA reads as TGTGCCAGCTCAGTGGGGAGCACCGCAGATACGCAGTATTTT. It translates to CASSVGSTADTQYF.

This chain uses TRBV28 with TRBJ1-1, with 9 positions matching TRBD1. V shed 7 bases and J 0 bases; nucleotides not matched to a gene: 9. This CDR3 is built from 16 residues. Germline V CDR1 and CDR2: MDHEN, SYDVKM. Here the CDR3 DNA reads TGTGCCAGCATCTCGGGGACAGGGCCTATGAACACTGAAGCTTTCTTT. It specifies CASISGTGPMNTEAFF.

CDR3 amino acids: CASSLAGGLYEQYF. In nucleotides, the CDR3 is TGTGCCAGCAGCTTAGCTGGAGGCCTCTACGAGCAGTACTTC. The chain links TRBV11-3 to TRBJ2-7; perhaps TRBD2 as D (5 bases). The V and J ends lost 1 base and 3 bases respectively, with 10 bases between them. Germline values: CDR1 SGHNT, CDR2 YENEEA. The length of the CDR3 is 14 residues.

The V gene is TRBV9, the J gene TRBJ2-3, with a weak D call TRBD2 (6 bases). Germline V gives CDR1 SGDLS, CDR2 YYNGEE. The CDR3 consists of 15 residues. With 0 bases removed from V and 2 bases from J, the gap between germline ends came to 10 bases. For the CDR3, the DNA is TGTGCCAGCAGCGTAGACCAGGGACTCACAGATACGCAGTATTTT. Translating it yields CASSVDQGLTDTQYF.

The chain links TRBV30 to TRBJ2-7; 9 positions agree with TRBD2. The J call may be faulty, since TRBJ2-1 better matches the DNA end. The germline gives CDR1 GTSNPN, CDR2 SVGIG (reference sequence). The CDR3 loop spans 15 amino acids. CDR3 region: CAWSRSSGVWDEQFF. In DNA form, the CDR3 reads TGTGCCTGGAGTCGTTCTAGCGGGGTCTGGGATGAGCAGTTCTTC.

This chain's CDR3 is CASSETGSRQETQYF. CDR3 bases: TGTGCCAGCAGCGAGACTGGAAGCCGGCAAGAGACCCAGTACTTC. This rearrangement joins TRBV7-9 to TRBJ2-5, with D hard to call. The CDR3 totals 15 residues. The ends were cut back, 5 bases at V and 2 bases at J, with 15 bases in the middle. CDR1 is SEHNR and CDR2 is FQNEAQ in the germline V gene (reference sequence).

V is TRBV10-3 and J is TRBJ2-6, with 8 bases aligning to TRBD1. Germline V CDR1 and CDR2: ENHRY, SYGVKD. The CDR3 is 18 amino acids. The V and J ends lost 8 bases and 2 bases, in that order; junction bases with no gene match: 14. As DNA, the CDR3 is TGTGCCATCTCAAGGGGAAGGACAGGGAATACTGGGGCCAACGTCCTGACTTTC. This sequence encodes CAISRGRTGNTGANVLTF.

V gene TRBV6-5 combines with J gene TRBJ2-7; 9 bases are shared with TRBD1. Germline CDR1 is MNHEY and CDR2 is SVGAGI. The V and J ends lost 0 bases and 3 bases, in that order; junction bases with no gene match: 3. CDR3 size: 15 residues. CDR3: CASSYSGGQGYEQYF. As DNA, the CDR3 is TGTGCCAGCAGTTACTCGGGGGGACAGGGCTACGAGCAGTACTTC.

The J gene is TRBJ1-4, the V gene TRBV9; D is ambiguous. The CDR3 is 14 residues long. With 5 bases removed from V and 0 bases from J, the gap between germline ends came to 8 bases. Germline assignment: CDR1 SGDLS and CDR2 YYNGEE. The CDR3 DNA is TGTGCCAGCAGTCAGTTTGCAACTAATGAAAAACTGTTTTTT. It translates to CASSQFATNEKLFF.

As to this clone: One end of the junction does not line up with germline, which may come from a read error. The CDR3 reads CAIGESVRGGSEAFF. CDR3 in DNA: TGTGCCATCGGTGAGTCGGTCCGGGGTGGGTCTGAAGCTTTCTTT. V and J are TRBV10-3 and TRBJ1-1; D unclear. The CDR3 is made up of 15 amino acids. Germline V CDR1 and CDR2: ENHRY, SYGVKD.

As DNA, the CDR3 is TGTGCCAGCAGCTGGGGGGACAGGGGTCGGCACGAGCAGTACTTC. Protein: CASSWGDRGRHEQYF. The V call is TRBV7-2, the J call TRBJ2-7, with 10 bases identical to TRBD1. Germline assignment: CDR1 SGHTA and CDR2 FQGNSA. Germline trimming cut 4 bases from V and 5 bases from J; bases unmatched to any gene: 8. The CDR3 totals 15 residues.

The chain has TRBV7-9 and TRBJ2-3; D gene uncertain. The CDR3 has 15 amino acids. The germline CDR1 and CDR2 sequences are SEHNR and FQNEAQ (reference sequence). V was clipped by 6 bases and J by 0 bases, with 13 bases between them. For the CDR3, the DNA is TGTGCCAGCAGTCTAGAGTGGCAGAGCACAGATACGCAGTATTTT. Encoded protein: CASSLEWQSTDTQYF.